Presented here are 32 T cell receptor beta chains from one specimen sequenced in a study of blood T cell repertoires in COVID-19. Clones were read by immunoSEQ multiplex PCR, and TCRdb kept only the in-frame ones, dropping some. Of approximately 190,000 clones listed, roughly 89% are singletons. The sequenced sample consisted of PBMCs or T cells enriched from blood (not recorded which). The receptors stem from a young woman who had been exposed to COVID-19.

The rearrangement joins TRBV15 to TRBJ2-6, with TRBD1 identical over 8 bases. The CDR3 runs to 18 residues. V lost 1 base and J lost 4; bases outside the gene matches: 9. Per germline, CDR1 LNHNV and CDR2 YYDKDF (reference sequence). CDR3 bases: TGTGCCACCAGCAGAGGAGGGACAGGATTAGGGGGGGCCAACGTCCTGACTTTC. This encodes CATSRGGTGLGGANVLTF.

V gene TRBV29-1 combines with J gene TRBJ1-1, with TRBD1 as a possible D gene (6 bases). V lost 7 bases to trimming and J lost 5 bases, with 20 bases between them. Germline loops: CDR1 SQVTM, CDR2 ANQGSEA. This CDR3 has 14 residues. CDR3 amino acids: CSARPRDIVTEAFF. CDR3 in DNA: TGCAGCGCCAGACCAAGGGACATAGTGACTGAAGCTTTCTTT.

The chain joins TRBV9 to TRBJ2-5; D is possibly TRBD2 (6 bases). Between the trimmed V and J ends, which lost 0 bases and 3 bases, there was a span of 6 bases. From germline, CDR1 is SGDLS and CDR2 YYNGEE. The length of the CDR3 is 13 residues. The CDR3 DNA follows: TGTGCCAGCAGCGTAGCGGGGGAAGAGACCCAGTACTTC. Residues: CASSVAGEETQYF.

The chain links TRBV4-2 to TRBJ1-5, with 9 bases identical to TRBD1. The CDR3 contains 16 residues. The germline V gene has CDR1 LGHNA and CDR2 YNFKEQ. After removal of 1 base from V and 5 bases from J, the junction contained 6 bases not matched to a gene. The CDR3 DNA reads as TGTGCCAGCAGCCAAGTCGCAGGACAGGGGTATCAGCCCCAGCATTTT. This sequence encodes CASSQVAGQGYQPQHF.

This chain joins TRBV4-1 and TRBJ1-5; 9 bases agree with TRBD1. CDR1 and CDR2 from the germline V gene are MGHRA and YSYEKL. With V trimmed by 8 bases and J by 6 bases, 17 bases remained unmatched. The CDR3 length is 17 residues. In DNA form, the CDR3 reads TGCGCCAGCCACCCCGGCCTACAGGGGGCTAGGAGTCAGCCCCAGCATTTT. This gives the protein CASHPGLQGARSQPQHF.

V is TRBV9 and J is TRBJ2-2; D gene unclear. The CDR3 loop spans 16 amino acids. Germline lookup yields CDR1 SGDLS and CDR2 YYNGEE. The V gene lost 3 bases and the J gene lost 1 base, with 13 bases spanning the gap. The CDR3 spells CASSATGSLNTGELFF. The CDR3 nucleotides are TGTGCCAGCAGCGCCACCGGGTCCCTGAACACCGGGGAGCTGTTTTTT.

This clone has just a few counts. V and J are TRBV7-2 and TRBJ1-5, with 7 bases lining up with TRBD1. The CDR3 is 18 residues long. Germline CDR1 is SGHTA and CDR2 is FQGNSA. Trimming removed 3 bases from V and 3 bases from J; junction bases left unmatched: 14. DNA of the CDR3: TGTGCCAGCAGCTTCCCCAAGACAGGGCCAGCAACCAATCAGCCCCAGCATTTT. Translated: CASSFPKTGPATNQPQHF.

The genes are TRBV3-1 (or the pseudogene TRBV3-2) and TRBJ1-4, with D possibly TRBD1 on 5 matching bases. This CDR3 has 15 amino acids. From germline, CDR1 is LGHDT and CDR2 YNNKEL (reference sequence). The ends were cut back, 4 bases at V and 6 bases at J, with 15 bases in the middle. CDR3 coding DNA: TGTGCCAGCAGCCTAGGGCCAAGGGGTGATGAAAAACTGTTTTTT. Its protein product is CASSLGPRGDEKLFF.

The chain carries TRBV6-5 and TRBJ1-1; the match to TRBD1 covers 10 bases. Per the germline V gene, CDR1 is MNHEY and CDR2 is SVGAGI. V lost 7 bases, J lost 1 base, and 3 bases stayed unmatched. The CDR3 length is 14 residues. Here the CDR3 DNA reads TGTGCCAGCAACCGACAGGGGGCGAACACTGAAGCTTTCTTT. Encoded protein: CASNRQGANTEAFF.

To note about this clone: The junction does not match germline at one end; this may be a read error. The chain carries TRBV3-1 (or the pseudogene TRBV3-2) and TRBJ2-5, with 9 bases identical to TRBD2. The CDR3 is 11 amino acids. CDR1 is LGHDT, CDR2 YNNKEL, per germline (reference sequence). The CDR3 nucleotides are TGTGCCAGCAGCTGGACTAGCGTCCCGGACTTC. Encoded protein: CASSWTSVPDF.

The CDR3 is CASSLTYGRRGETQETQYF. The DNA for the CDR3 is TGTGCCAGCAGCCTTACATACGGGAGACGGGGGGAAACCCAAGAGACCCAGTACTTC. The chain is built from TRBV3-1 (or the pseudogene TRBV3-2) and TRBJ2-5; TRBD2 matches 7 bases. The CDR3 is made up of 19 amino acids. Germline values: CDR1 LGHDT, CDR2 YNNKEL (reference sequence). Trimming cost V 4 bases and J 1 base; bases outside gene matches: 18.

This clone was recorded once. The V call is TRBV4-1, the J call TRBJ2-1, with D perhaps matching TRBD1 (5 bases). Germline CDR1 reads MGHRA; CDR2 reads YSYEKL. Trimming left V 4 bases short and J 12 bases short, with 10 bases between. The length of the CDR3 is 11 residues. The CDR3 loop is CASSPGLSQFF. CDR3 sequence (DNA): TGCGCCAGCAGCCCAGGGCTGTCGCAGTTCTTC.

The J gene is TRBJ2-7, the V gene TRBV27; 8 bases map to TRBD1. CDR1 MNHEY and CDR2 SMNVEV come from the germline V gene (reference sequence). V dropped 1 base and J dropped 6; count of bases not matched to a gene: 8. This CDR3 spans 15 amino acids. The CDR3 DNA follows: TGTGCCAGCAGTTTATTAGTGGGACAGGACCTCGAGCAGTACTTC. It codes for CASSLLVGQDLEQYF.

This chain's CDR3 is CAWGDRAPYEQYF. The CDR3 coding sequence is TGTGCCTGGGGCGACAGGGCGCCCTACGAGCAGTACTTC. J is TRBJ2-7 and V is TRBV30, with 7 nucleotides matching TRBD1. Germline V gives CDR1 GTSNPN, CDR2 SVGIG (reference sequence). This CDR3 has 13 residues. V shed 5 bases, J shed 2 bases, and the junction held 6 bases outside the gene matches.

The chain joins TRBV27 to TRBJ1-4; TRBD1 matches at 10 bases. The CDR3 length is 21 residues. The V gene's germline CDR1 is MNHEY and CDR2 SMNVEV (reference sequence). Trimming took 6 bases from V and 2 from J; bases not matched to a gene: 21. The CDR3 spells CASRGLPPGQGPLMTNEKLFF. CDR3 DNA sequence: TGTGCCAGCAGAGGGTTGCCCCCGGGACAGGGGCCCTTAATGACTAATGAAAAACTGTTTTTT.

The gene calls are TRBV11-2 and TRBJ1-2; tentatively, D is TRBD1 (5 bases). There are 14 residues in the CDR3. The V end lost 1 base, the J end lost 2 bases, and 8 bases lay between the germline ends. Looked up from germline, CDR1 is SGHAT and CDR2 is FQNNGV. The CDR3 loop is CASSLAGINYGYTF. The DNA for the CDR3 is TGTGCCAGCAGCTTAGCAGGGATCAACTATGGCTACACCTTC.

The CDR3 nucleotides read TGTGCCATCAGTGCCGCGGGGGGCACTGAAGCTTTCTTT. As protein: CAISAAGGTEAFF. The rearrangement joins TRBV10-3 to TRBJ1-1; a possible D gene is TRBD1 (5 bases). Germline CDR1 and CDR2: ENHRY and SYGVKD. V lost 4 bases, J lost 4 bases, and 10 bases lay in between. This CDR3 comprises 13 residues.

The CDR3 DNA reads TGTGCCAGCAGCTTGAAGGGGCGGTCCTATAATTCACCCCTCCACTTT. It encodes CASSLKGRSYNSPLHF. The V call is TRBV5-6, the J call TRBJ1-6; TRBD1 might be the D (5 bases). Germline V CDR1 and CDR2: SGHDT, YYEEEE. The length of the CDR3 is 16 residues. V was clipped by 1 base and J by 1 base, with 9 bases between them.

This clone was seen a single time. The CDR3, as DNA: TGTGCCAGCACCAAAACGGGACAGGGATACACTGAAGCTTTCTTT. Translating gives CASTKTGQGYTEAFF. The chain employs TRBV27 and TRBJ1-1; 9 bases fit TRBD1. V lost 7 bases and J lost 3; bases outside the gene matches: 9. Germline V gene sequence: CDR1 MNHEY, CDR2 SMNVEV (reference sequence). The CDR3 totals 15 residues.

In its sample, this clone was seen once. The chain has TRBV5-1 and TRBJ1-1; no definite D call. The CDR3 has 13 residues. The germline V gene encodes CDR1 SGHRS and CDR2 YFSETQ. V lost 0 bases to trimming and J lost 5 bases, with 8 bases between them. The CDR3 reads CASSLAGETEAFF. The CDR3 DNA is TGCGCCAGCAGCTTGGCCGGTGAAACTGAAGCTTTCTTT.

In its sample, this clone was seen a few times. V is TRBV6-4 and J is TRBJ1-6, with TRBD1 as a possible D gene (5 bases). In germline, CDR1 is MRHNA, CDR2 SNTAGT. Trimming removed 6 bases at V and 1 base at J, with 13 bases between. The CDR3 sequence is 16 residues long. The CDR3 DNA reads as TGTGCCAGCAGGCCCAGGGTTAGGTCCTATAATTCACCCCTCCACTTT. This translates into CASRPRVRSYNSPLHF.

The genes are TRBV5-6 and TRBJ1-1; TRBD1 might be the D (6 bases). V gave up 4 bases and J gave up 5 bases, with 18 bases separating them. Germline V lookup: CDR1 SGHDT, CDR2 YYEEEE. The CDR3 extends over 15 amino acids. This chain's CDR3 is CASSPGHTVGTEAFF. The CDR3 DNA is TGTGCCAGCAGCCCGGGACATACCGTTGGAACTGAAGCTTTCTTT.

This clone was observed once. The chain carries TRBV29-1 and TRBJ2-1; 13 positions agree with TRBD2. Germline loops: CDR1 SQVTM, CDR2 ANQGSEA. Losses at the gene ends were 4 bases for V and 6 bases for J; bases not matched to a gene: 3. The CDR3 length is 14 residues. The CDR3 nucleotides read TGCAGCGTTGTCGGGACTAGCGGGGCCAATGAGCAGTTCTTC. Translation gives CSVVGTSGANEQFF.

The DNA of the CDR3 is TGCGCCAGCAGCCAAGATTGGGGCCCCGGCGGCTACACCTTC. Protein: CASSQDWGPGGYTF. The chain uses TRBV4-3 and TRBJ1-2; possibly TRBD1 for D (5 bases). V dropped 0 bases and J dropped 8 bases, with 13 bases sitting between them. The V gene's germline CDR1 is LGHNA and CDR2 YSLEER. This CDR3 comprises 14 residues.

J is TRBJ1-1 and V is TRBV3-1 (or the pseudogene TRBV3-2); D is perhaps TRBD1 (5 bases). Trimming took off 5 bases at V and 3 bases at J, with 13 bases between the two ends. The CDR3 is made up of 14 amino acids. The germline gives CDR1 LGHDT, CDR2 YNNKEL (reference sequence). The CDR3 spells CASSYGQGDTEAFF. Written as DNA, the CDR3 is TGTGCCAGCAGCTACGGTCAGGGTGACACTGAAGCTTTCTTT.

The chain is built from TRBV10-3 and TRBJ1-1, with 7 bases lining up with TRBD1. In germline, CDR1 is ENHRY, CDR2 SYGVKD. CDR3 length: 14 residues. With V trimmed by 4 bases and J by 4 bases, 6 bases remained unmatched. The CDR3 loop reads CAISGAGQVTEAFF. The CDR3, as DNA: TGTGCCATCAGTGGCGCCGGACAGGTCACTGAAGCTTTCTTT.

This clone has only a few counts. The rearrangement uses TRBV6-2 or TRBV6-3 and TRBJ1-5; tentative D call: TRBD1 (5 bases). Germline lookup yields CDR1 MNHEY and CDR2 SVGEGT. CDR3 length equals 15 residues. Between the trimmed V and J ends, which lost 3 bases and 6 bases, there was a span of 15 bases. The CDR3 sequence: CASSYGGGLFQPQHF. The CDR3 bases are TGTGCCAGCAGTTATGGGGGGGGGTTGTTTCAGCCCCAGCATTTT.

The V call is TRBV3-1 (or the pseudogene TRBV3-2), the J call TRBJ2-5, with 7 bases identical to TRBD2. Germline assignment: CDR1 LGHDT and CDR2 YNNKEL (reference sequence). The V gene end was trimmed by 4 bases and the J gene end by 4 bases; junction bases not matched to a gene: 12. The CDR3 contains 16 residues. The CDR3 is CASSPPGLGGGETQYF. The CDR3 nucleotides read TGTGCCAGCAGCCCACCAGGGCTGGGCGGGGGAGAGACCCAGTACTTC.

This rearrangement joins TRBV27 to TRBJ1-2, with D tentatively TRBD1 (6 bases). The V end was cut by 7 bases, the J end by 5 bases, with 20 bases between. CDR1 and CDR2 from the germline V gene are MNHEY and SMNVEV (reference sequence). This CDR3 comprises 15 residues. Written as DNA, the CDR3 is TGTGCCAGCACCCCGACTGGGGGCCATCCATATGGCTACACCTTC. Translating gives CASTPTGGHPYGYTF.

The count of this clone is one. V gene TRBV5-4 combines with J gene TRBJ2-5; 9 bases match TRBD2. J lost 4 bases, V lost 0 bases, and 4 bases had no gene match. The germline CDR1 and CDR2 sequences are SGHNT and YYREEE (reference sequence). The CDR3 contains 15 residues. CDR3 coding DNA: TGTGCCAGCAGCTTGGACAGCGGGGGGCGAGAGACCCAGTACTTC. It specifies CASSLDSGGRETQYF.

V and J are TRBV29-1 and TRBJ1-2; 8 bases agree with TRBD1. The length of the CDR3 is 13 residues. Germline V gene sequence: CDR1 SQVTM, CDR2 ANQGSEA. With 4 bases clipped from V and 4 bases from J, the junction kept 5 bases outside the gene matches. CDR3 protein: CSVGGGQGYGYTF. The CDR3 DNA follows: TGCAGCGTTGGGGGAGGACAGGGCTATGGCTACACCTTC.

The rearrangement uses TRBV7-2 and TRBJ1-5; D remains unclear. Trimming shortened V by 2 bases and J by 7 bases, and 18 bases separated the two germline ends. CDR1 and CDR2 from the germline V gene are SGHTA and FQGNSA. CDR3 size: 16 residues. CDR3 loop: CASSLTWWRVRQPQHF. CDR3 DNA sequence: TGTGCCAGCAGCTTAACATGGTGGAGGGTCCGCCAGCCCCAGCATTTT.